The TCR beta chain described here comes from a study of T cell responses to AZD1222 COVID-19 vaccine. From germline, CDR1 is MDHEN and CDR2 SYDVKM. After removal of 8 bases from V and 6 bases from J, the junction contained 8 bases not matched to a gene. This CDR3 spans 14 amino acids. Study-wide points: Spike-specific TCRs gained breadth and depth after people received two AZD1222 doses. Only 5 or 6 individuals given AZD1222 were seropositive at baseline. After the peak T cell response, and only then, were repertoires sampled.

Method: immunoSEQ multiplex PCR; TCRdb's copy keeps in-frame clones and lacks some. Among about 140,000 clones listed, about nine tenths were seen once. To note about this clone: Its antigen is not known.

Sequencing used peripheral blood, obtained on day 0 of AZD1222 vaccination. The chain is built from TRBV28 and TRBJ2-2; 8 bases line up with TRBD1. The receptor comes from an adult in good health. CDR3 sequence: CASLRQGAAGELFF. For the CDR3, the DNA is TGTGCCAGCCTTAGGCAGGGGGCCGCCGGGGAGCTGTTTTTT. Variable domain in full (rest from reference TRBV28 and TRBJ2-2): DVKVTQSSRYLVKRTGEKVFLECVQDMDHENMFWYRQDPGLGLRLIYFSYDVKMKEKGDIPEGYSVSREKKERFSLILESASTNQTSMYLCASLRQGAAGELFFGEGSRLTVL.